The rows below give T cell receptor beta chains drawn from one sample of a study of blood T cell repertoires in COVID-19. TCRdb's table, derived via immunoSEQ multiplex PCR, lists solely in-frame clones and lacks some. The top ten hold roughly 15% of the sample, which has about 170,000 clones, around 80% seen once. The sequencing input was peripheral blood. Source of these receptors: a woman in her seventies with COVID-19, enrolled during active disease. Each CDR3 is given with its conserved first and last residue. The order of the fields is D gene, V gene, J gene, clone size, CDR3 DNA, CDR3 protein. A D gene is named only where the DNA matches it firmly. Clone size is shown for a subset of rows, as once, few, many or a class of expanded clone.

-	TRBV5-1	TRBJ1-1	-	TGCGCCAGCAGCTTGAAGGCAGGCGCCATCACTGAAGCTTTCTTT	CASSLKAGAITEAFF
-	TRBV19	TRBJ1-1	-	TGTGCCAGTAGCATGGGAGGTGAAGCTTTCTTT	CASSMGGEAFF
-	TRBV27	TRBJ1-1	-	TGTGCCAGCAGCGGGGTAAGTAGGATGAACACTGAAGCTTTCTTT	CASSGVSRMNTEAFF
-	TRBV5-1	TRBJ2-3	few	TGCGCCAGCAGCTTGGCCGAAGTGGGGCCAGATACGCAGTATTTT	CASSLAEVGPDTQYF
-	TRBV12-3/TRBV12-4	TRBJ1-1	-	TGTGCCAGCAGTTTACGGAACACTGAAGCTTTCTTT	CASSLRNTEAFF
-	TRBV30	TRBJ2-7	-	TGTGCCTGGAACTTCAGGCTAGCCGACTCCTACGAGCAGTACTTC	CAWNFRLADSYEQYF
-	TRBV18	TRBJ1-2	-	TGTGCCAGCTCACTAAGACAGGACCCGAACTATGGCTACACCTTC	CASSLRQDPNYGYTF
TRBD2	TRBV11-2	TRBJ2-2	-	TGTGCCAGCAGCCACAGACCACAGACTAGCGGGATGAACACCGGGGAGCTGTTTTTT	CASSHRPQTSGMNTGELFF
-	TRBV28	TRBJ2-5	-	TGTGCCAGCAGCCTAGGAGTGGGGACCCAGTACTTC	CASSLGVGTQYF
-	TRBV21-1	TRBJ1-6	-	TGTGCCAGCAGCAACCCCGGGGCTGGACAGGGGGCTAATTCACCCCTCCACTTT	CASSNPGAGQGANSPLHF
TRBD1	TRBV18	TRBJ2-2	-	TGTGCCAGCTCACCGGGGACAGGGAACACCGGGGAGCTGTTTTTT	CASSPGTGNTGELFF
TRBD1	TRBV6-1	TRBJ1-5	-	TGTGCCAGCAGTGAACAGGGGGAAGTAGATCAGCCCCAGCATTTT	CASSEQGEVDQPQHF
-	TRBV30	TRBJ2-3	-	TGTGCCTGGAGTCGGCAGGGTAGCACAGATACGCAGTATTTT	CAWSRQGSTDTQYF
TRBD2	TRBV15	TRBJ2-7	-	TGTGCCACCAGCAGAGATTTGACTAGCGGGAGAGATGGCGAGCAGTACTTC	CATSRDLTSGRDGEQYF
-	TRBV6-5	TRBJ2-4	once	TGTGCCAGCAGTTCCGTAGGGGGGGCAGCCAAAAACATTCAGTACTTC	CASSSVGGAAKNIQYF
TRBD2	TRBV28	TRBJ2-1	-	TGTGCCAGCAGTCCAATTCCTGGGACTAGCGGGAGTAATGAGCAGTTCTTC	CASSPIPGTSGSNEQFF
-	TRBV6-1	TRBJ2-7	-	TGTGCCAGCAGTGAAGGGGCCAGGGTCGCTCCCTACGAGCAGTACTTC	CASSEGARVAPYEQYF
TRBD2	TRBV10-2	TRBJ2-7	-	TGCGCCAGCAGTGAGTTGCGCGGGAGGGTTGGGGAGCAGTACTTC	CASSELRGRVGEQYF
-	TRBV23-1	TRBJ1-3	-	TGCGCCAGCAGTCATAGTGAGGGGGCTGGAAACACCATATATTTT	CASSHSEGAGNTIYF
-	TRBV5-1	TRBJ1-2	-	TGCGCCAGCAGCTTAGACAGTTCTTATGGCTACACCTTC	CASSLDSSYGYTF
-	TRBV6-5	TRBJ1-4	-	TGTGCCAGCAGTTACATCGGGGGAGAAGAAAAACTGTTTTTT	CASSYIGGEEKLFF
-	TRBV6-1	TRBJ1-1	-	TGTGCCAGCAGTTCCCGACAGAGTGAAGCTTTCTTT	CASSSRQSEAFF
-	TRBV18	TRBJ2-4	-	TGTGCCAGCTCACCGGATACAGGACGTTTAAACATTCAGTACTTC	CASSPDTGRLNIQYF
-	TRBV7-9	TRBJ1-4	-	TGTGCCAGCAGCTTACGTCAACAGGCTGGAGAAAAACTGTTTTTT	CASSLRQQAGEKLFF
-	TRBV28	TRBJ1-2	-	TGTGCCTTACAGGGAACTTATGGCTACACCTTC	CALQGTYGYTF
-	TRBV2	TRBJ2-1	-	TGTGCCACTTACCACAGGGTAAATGAGCAGTTCTTC	CATYHRVNEQFF
-	TRBV28	TRBJ1-1	-	TGTGCCAGCACTGAAGGGAGGAACACTGAAGCTTTCTTT	CASTEGRNTEAFF
-	TRBV12-3/TRBV12-4	TRBJ1-1	-	TGTGCCAGCAGTAGGGACAAGAACACTGAAGCTTTCTTT	CASSRDKNTEAFF
TRBD1	TRBV28	TRBJ2-2	once	TGTGCCAGCAGTCCCCCGCAGGGGGCTTACACCGGGGAGCTGTTTTTT	CASSPPQGAYTGELFF
-	TRBV6-5	TRBJ1-2	-	TGTGCCAGCGGGGACACCACCTCCCCGTTCTATGGCTACACCTTC	CASGDTTSPFYGYTF
TRBD2	TRBV5-4	TRBJ2-2	-	TGTGCCAGCAGCACGGTGGGTCCGGGAGGGAGTCCCGGGGAGCTGTTTTTT	CASSTVGPGGSPGELFF
TRBD2	TRBV10-3	TRBJ2-3	-	TGTGCCATCGGTAGCGGGGGGGCGACAGATACGCAGTATTTT	CAIGSGGATDTQYF
-	TRBV7-2	TRBJ1-5	-	TGTGCCAGCAGCTTAAAGGGGGGCAATCAGCCCCAGCATTTT	CASSLKGGNQPQHF
-	TRBV5-1	TRBJ1-2	-	TGCGCCAGCAGCTTGGAATTGGGGACACGGGGCTACACCTTC	CASSLELGTRGYTF
-	TRBV6-5	TRBJ1-5	-	TGTGCCAGCAACTCAGGGGACGGCTACAATCAGCCCCAGCATTTT	CASNSGDGYNQPQHF
-	TRBV6-5	TRBJ1-4	-	TGTGCCAGCAGTTACTCGGTCGGTGTAAGTGAAAAACTGTTTTTT	CASSYSVGVSEKLFF
TRBD1	TRBV19	TRBJ2-6	-	TGTGCCAGTAGTGGACAGGCTGGGGCCAACGTCCTGACTTTC	CASSGQAGANVLTF
-	TRBV11-2	TRBJ2-1	-	TGTGCCAGCCGCAGTCGGGGGATCCACAATGAGCAGTTCTTC	CASRSRGIHNEQFF
-	TRBV10-2	TRBJ2-2	-	TGCGCCAGCAGTGAAACGACAAACACCGGGGAGCTGTTTTTT	CASSETTNTGELFF
-	TRBV29-1	TRBJ1-1	-	TGCAGCGTCACTTTCGCGGTAGGTAGTCTCGAAGCTTTCTTT	CSVTFAVGSLEAFF
-	TRBV2	TRBJ1-2	-	TGTGCCAGCAATCCCAGGGAGGAGGCTCTCTATGGCTACACCTTC	CASNPREEALYGYTF
TRBD2	TRBV18	TRBJ2-7	few	TGTGCCAGCTCACCACCAGGCGGGGGCTCCTACGAGCAGTACTTC	CASSPPGGGSYEQYF
-	TRBV13	TRBJ1-1	-	TGTGCCAGCAGCTCCGGACTGTTCAACACTGAAGCTTTCTTT	CASSSGLFNTEAFF
-	TRBV29-1	TRBJ1-5	-	TGCAGCGTTGACCTAGGACCGGGACAGCCCCAGCATTTT	CSVDLGPGQPQHF
-	TRBV6-1	TRBJ1-5	once	TGTGCCAGCAGTGAAGTAGGTGTGGGGTTCGGGACCCAGCATTTT	CASSEVGVGFGTQHF
-	TRBV6-5	TRBJ1-5	-	TGTGCCAGCAGGCAGGGGTACCAGCCCCAGCATTTT	CASRQGYQPQHF
-	TRBV9	TRBJ1-2	once	TGTGCCAGCAGCGTAGATCCGTCTAACTATGGCTACACCTTC	CASSVDPSNYGYTF
TRBD1	TRBV5-1	TRBJ2-3	-	TGCGCCAGCAGCCCTAGGGGGCTAGATACGCAGTATTTT	CASSPRGLDTQYF
-	TRBV4-1	TRBJ1-2	-	TGCGCCAGCAGCCAAGAGTGGGGGGATGGCTACACCTTC	CASSQEWGDGYTF
-	TRBV6-5	TRBJ2-3	-	TGTGCCAGCAGTCCAGGTGGGGATACGCAGTATTTT	CASSPGGDTQYF